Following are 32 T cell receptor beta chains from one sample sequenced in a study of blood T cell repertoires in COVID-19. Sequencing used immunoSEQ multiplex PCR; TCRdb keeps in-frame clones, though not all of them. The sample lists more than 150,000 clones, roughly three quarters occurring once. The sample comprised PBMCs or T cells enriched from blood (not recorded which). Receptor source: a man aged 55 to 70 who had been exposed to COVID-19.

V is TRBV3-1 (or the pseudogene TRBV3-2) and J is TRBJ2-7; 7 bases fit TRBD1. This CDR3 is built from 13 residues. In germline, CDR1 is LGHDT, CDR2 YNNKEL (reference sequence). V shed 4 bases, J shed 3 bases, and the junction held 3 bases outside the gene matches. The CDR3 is CASSRQGNYEQYF. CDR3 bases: TGTGCCAGCAGCCGACAGGGAAACTACGAGCAGTACTTC.

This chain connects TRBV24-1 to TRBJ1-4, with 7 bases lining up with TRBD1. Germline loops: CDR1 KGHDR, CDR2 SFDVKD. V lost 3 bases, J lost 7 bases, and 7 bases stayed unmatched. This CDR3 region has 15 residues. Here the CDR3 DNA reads TGTGCCACCAGTGATGTTCGGGACAGAGCTGAAAAACTGTTTTTT. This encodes CATSDVRDRAEKLFF.

CDR3 nucleotide sequence: TGTGCCAGCAGCCAAATGAGCGGGAGGGCCGGCGAGCAGTACTTC. It specifies CASSQMSGRAGEQYF. The gene calls are TRBV14 and TRBJ2-7; 10 bases agree with TRBD2. V shed 2 bases and J 6 bases; nucleotides not matched to a gene: 7. Germline V gene lookup returns CDR1 SGHDN and CDR2 FVKESK. The CDR3 is 15 residues long. The full variable domain, its missing parts supplied by reference TRBV14 and TRBJ2-7, is EAGVTQFPSHSVIEKGQTVTLRCDPISGHDNLYWYRRVMGKEIKFLLHFVKESKQDESGMPNNRFLAERTGGTYSTLKVQPAELEDSGVYFCASSQMSGRAGEQYFGPGTRLTVT.

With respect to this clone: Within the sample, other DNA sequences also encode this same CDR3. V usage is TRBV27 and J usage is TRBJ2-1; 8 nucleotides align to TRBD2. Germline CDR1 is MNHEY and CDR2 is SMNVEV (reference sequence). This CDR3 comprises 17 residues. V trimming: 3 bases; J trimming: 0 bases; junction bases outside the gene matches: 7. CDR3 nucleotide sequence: TGTGCCAGCAGTTTGGGGCTAGCGGGTAGCTCCTACAATGAGCAGTTCTTC. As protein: CASSLGLAGSSYNEQFF.

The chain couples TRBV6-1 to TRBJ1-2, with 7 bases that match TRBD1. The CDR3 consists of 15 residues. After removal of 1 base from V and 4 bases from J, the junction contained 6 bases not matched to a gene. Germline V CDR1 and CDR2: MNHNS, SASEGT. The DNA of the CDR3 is TGTGCCAGCAGTGAAGGACAGGGCGGGGCCTATGGCTACACCTTC. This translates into CASSEGQGGAYGYTF.

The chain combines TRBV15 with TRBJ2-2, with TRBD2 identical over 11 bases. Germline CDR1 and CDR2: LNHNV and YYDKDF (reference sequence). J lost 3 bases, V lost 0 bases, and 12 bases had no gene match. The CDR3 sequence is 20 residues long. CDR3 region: CATSRDGVTSGSVYTGELFF. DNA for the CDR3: TGTGCCACCAGCAGAGATGGGGTTACTAGCGGGAGTGTTTACACCGGGGAGCTGTTTTTT.

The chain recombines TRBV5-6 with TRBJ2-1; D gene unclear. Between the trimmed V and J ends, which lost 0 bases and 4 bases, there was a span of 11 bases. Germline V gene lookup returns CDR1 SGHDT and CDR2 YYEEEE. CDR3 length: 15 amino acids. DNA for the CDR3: TGTGCCAGCAGCTTGGATAACAGTATTTACAATGAGCAGTTCTTC. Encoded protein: CASSLDNSIYNEQFF.

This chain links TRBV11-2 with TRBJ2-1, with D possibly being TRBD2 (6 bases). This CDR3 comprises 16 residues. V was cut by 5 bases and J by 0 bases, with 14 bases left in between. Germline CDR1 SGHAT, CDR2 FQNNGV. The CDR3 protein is CASSRRHGSSYNEQFF. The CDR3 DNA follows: TGTGCCAGCAGCAGGAGACACGGGAGCTCCTACAATGAGCAGTTCTTC. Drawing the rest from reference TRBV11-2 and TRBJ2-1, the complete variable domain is EAGVAQSPRYKIIEKRQSVAFWCNPISGHATLYWYQQILGQGPKLLIQFQNNGVVDDSQLPKDRFSAERLKGVDSTLKIQPAKLEDSAVYLCASSRRHGSSYNEQFFGPGTRLTVL.

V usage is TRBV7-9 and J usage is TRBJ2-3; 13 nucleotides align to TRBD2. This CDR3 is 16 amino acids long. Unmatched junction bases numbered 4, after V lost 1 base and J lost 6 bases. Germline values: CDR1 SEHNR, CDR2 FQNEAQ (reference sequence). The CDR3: CASSLETSGRPDTQYF. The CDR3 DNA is TGTGCCAGCAGCTTAGAGACTAGCGGGAGGCCCGATACGCAGTATTTT.

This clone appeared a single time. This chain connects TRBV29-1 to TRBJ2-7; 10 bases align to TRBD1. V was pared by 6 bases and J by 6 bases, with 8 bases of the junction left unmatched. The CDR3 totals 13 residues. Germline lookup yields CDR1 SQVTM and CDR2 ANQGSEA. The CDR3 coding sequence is TGCAGCGTCATCCGGGACAGGGGAGGCGAGCAGTACTTC. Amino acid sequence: CSVIRDRGGEQYF.

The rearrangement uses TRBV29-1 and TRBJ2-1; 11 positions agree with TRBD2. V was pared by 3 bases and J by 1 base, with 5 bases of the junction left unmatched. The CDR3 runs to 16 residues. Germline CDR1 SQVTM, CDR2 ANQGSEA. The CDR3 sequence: CSVDTSGSWSYNEQFF. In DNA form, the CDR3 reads TGCAGCGTTGATACTAGCGGGAGTTGGTCCTACAATGAGCAGTTCTTC.

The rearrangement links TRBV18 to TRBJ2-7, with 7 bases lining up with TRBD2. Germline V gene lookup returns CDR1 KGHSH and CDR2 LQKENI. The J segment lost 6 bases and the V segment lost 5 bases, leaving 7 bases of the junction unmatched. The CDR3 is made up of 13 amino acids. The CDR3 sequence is CASSEGREGEQYF. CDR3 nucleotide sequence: TGTGCCAGCTCAGAGGGCAGGGAGGGCGAGCAGTACTTC.

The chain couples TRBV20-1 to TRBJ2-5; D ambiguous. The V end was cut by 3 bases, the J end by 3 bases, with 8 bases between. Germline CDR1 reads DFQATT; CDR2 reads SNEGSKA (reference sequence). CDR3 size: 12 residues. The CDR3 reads CSASGSEETQYF. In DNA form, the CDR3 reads TGCAGTGCTAGTGGCAGCGAAGAGACCCAGTACTTC.

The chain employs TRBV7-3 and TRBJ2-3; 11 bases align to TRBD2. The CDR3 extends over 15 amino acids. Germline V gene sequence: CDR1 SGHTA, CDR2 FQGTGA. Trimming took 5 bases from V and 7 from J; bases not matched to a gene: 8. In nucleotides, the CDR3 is TGTGCCAGCAGCCCGACTAGCGGGACGGCGAATACGCAGTATTTT. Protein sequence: CASSPTSGTANTQYF.

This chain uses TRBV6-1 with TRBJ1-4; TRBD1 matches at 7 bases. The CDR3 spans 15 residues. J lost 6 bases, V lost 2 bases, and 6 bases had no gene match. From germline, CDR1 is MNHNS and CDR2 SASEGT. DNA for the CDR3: TGTGCCAGCAGTGAATTCCCAGGGGGAGATGAAAAACTGTTTTTT. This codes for CASSEFPGGDEKLFF.

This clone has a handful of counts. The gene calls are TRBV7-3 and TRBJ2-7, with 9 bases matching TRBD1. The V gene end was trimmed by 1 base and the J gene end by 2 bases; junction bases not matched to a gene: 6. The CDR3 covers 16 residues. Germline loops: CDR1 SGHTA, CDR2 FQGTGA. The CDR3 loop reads CASSLMATGGTYEQYF. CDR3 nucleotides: TGTGCCAGCAGCTTAATGGCGACAGGGGGGACCTACGAGCAGTACTTC.

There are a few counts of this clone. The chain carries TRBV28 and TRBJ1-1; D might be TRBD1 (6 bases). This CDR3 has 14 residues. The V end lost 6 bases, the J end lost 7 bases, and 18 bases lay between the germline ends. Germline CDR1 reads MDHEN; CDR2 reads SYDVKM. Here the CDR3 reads CASSLIPGHNEAFF. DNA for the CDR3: TGTGCCAGCAGCTTAATACCGGGACACAATGAAGCTTTCTTT.

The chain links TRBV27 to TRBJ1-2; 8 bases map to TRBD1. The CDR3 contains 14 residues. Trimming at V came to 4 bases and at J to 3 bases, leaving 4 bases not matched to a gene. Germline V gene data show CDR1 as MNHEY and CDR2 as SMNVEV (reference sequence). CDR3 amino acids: CASSSRDRYYGYTF. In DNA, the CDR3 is TGTGCCAGCAGTTCGCGGGACAGGTACTATGGCTACACCTTC.

The CDR3 region is CATSDLTGHTDTQYF. CDR3 in DNA: TGTGCCACCAGTGATTTAACAGGGCACACAGATACGCAGTATTTT. The chain links TRBV24-1 to TRBJ2-3, with D possibly matching TRBD1 (6 bases). V was shortened by 1 base and J by 2 bases, with 9 bases between the two germline ends. This CDR3 region has 15 residues. Per germline, CDR1 KGHDR and CDR2 SFDVKD.

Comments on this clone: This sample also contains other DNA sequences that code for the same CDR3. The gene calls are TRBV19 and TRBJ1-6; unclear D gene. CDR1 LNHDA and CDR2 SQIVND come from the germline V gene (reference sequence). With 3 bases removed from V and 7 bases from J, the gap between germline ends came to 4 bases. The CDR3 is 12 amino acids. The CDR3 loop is CASSIGNSPLHF. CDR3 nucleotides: TGTGCCAGTAGTATCGGGAATTCACCCCTCCACTTT.

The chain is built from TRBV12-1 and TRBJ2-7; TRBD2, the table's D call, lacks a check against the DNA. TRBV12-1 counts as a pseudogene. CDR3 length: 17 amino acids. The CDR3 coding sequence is TGTGCCAGCAGCTCAAACCCCGGGACTAGCGATGCCTACGAGCAGTACTTC. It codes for CASSSNPGTSDAYEQYF.

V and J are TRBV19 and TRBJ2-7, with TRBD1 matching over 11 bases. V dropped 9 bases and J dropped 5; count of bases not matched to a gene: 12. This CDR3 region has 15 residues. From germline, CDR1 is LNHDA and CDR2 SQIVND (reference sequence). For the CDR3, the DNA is TGTGCCAGCCGAGCTGGACAGGGGGCGGTCCACGAGCAGTACTTC. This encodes CASRAGQGAVHEQYF. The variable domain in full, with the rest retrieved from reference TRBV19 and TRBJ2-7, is DGGITQSPKYLFRKEGQNVTLSCEQNLNHDAMYWYRQDPGQGLRLIYYSQIVNDFQKGDIAEGYSVSREKKESFPLTVTSAQKNPTAFYLCASRAGQGAVHEQYFGPGTRLTVT.

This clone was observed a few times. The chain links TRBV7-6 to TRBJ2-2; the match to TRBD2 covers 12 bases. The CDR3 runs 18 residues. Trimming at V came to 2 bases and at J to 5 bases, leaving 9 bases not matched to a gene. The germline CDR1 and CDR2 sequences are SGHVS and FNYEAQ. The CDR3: CASSLMTSGGFGTGELFF. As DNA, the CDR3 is TGTGCCAGCAGCTTAATGACTAGCGGGGGCTTTGGGACCGGGGAGCTGTTTTTT.

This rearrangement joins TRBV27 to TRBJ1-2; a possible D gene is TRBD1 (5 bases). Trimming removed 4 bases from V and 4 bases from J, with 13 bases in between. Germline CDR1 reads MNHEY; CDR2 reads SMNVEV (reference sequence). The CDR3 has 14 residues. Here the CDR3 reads CASSSWQGGYGYTF. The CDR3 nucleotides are TGTGCCAGCAGTTCCTGGCAGGGCGGCTATGGCTACACCTTC.

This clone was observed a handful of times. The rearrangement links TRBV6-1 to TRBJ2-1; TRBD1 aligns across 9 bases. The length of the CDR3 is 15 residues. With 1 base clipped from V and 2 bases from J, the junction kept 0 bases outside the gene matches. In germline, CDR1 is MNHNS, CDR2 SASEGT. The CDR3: CASSEGQGAYNEQFF. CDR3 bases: TGTGCCAGCAGTGAAGGACAGGGGGCCTACAATGAGCAGTTCTTC.

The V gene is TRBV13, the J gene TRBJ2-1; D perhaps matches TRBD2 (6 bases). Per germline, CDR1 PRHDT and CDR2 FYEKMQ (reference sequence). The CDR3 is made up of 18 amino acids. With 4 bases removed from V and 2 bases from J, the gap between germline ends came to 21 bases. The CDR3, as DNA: TGTGCCAGCAGCTCTTACTCGACCCCGGGACTGGCCTACAATGAGCAGTTCTTC. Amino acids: CASSSYSTPGLAYNEQFF.

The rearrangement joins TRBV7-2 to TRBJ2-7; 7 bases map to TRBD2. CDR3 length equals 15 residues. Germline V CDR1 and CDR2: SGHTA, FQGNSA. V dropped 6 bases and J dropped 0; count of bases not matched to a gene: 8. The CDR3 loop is CASRPLAESSYEQYF. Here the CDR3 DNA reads TGTGCCAGCAGGCCCCTAGCGGAGAGCTCCTACGAGCAGTACTTC.

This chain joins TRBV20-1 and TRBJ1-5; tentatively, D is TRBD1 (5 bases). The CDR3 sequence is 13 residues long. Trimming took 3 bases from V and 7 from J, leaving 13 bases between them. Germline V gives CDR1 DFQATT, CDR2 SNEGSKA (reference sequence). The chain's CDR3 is CSASQGAGQPQHF. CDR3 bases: TGCAGTGCTAGTCAAGGGGCGGGACAGCCCCAGCATTTT.

The CDR3 is CASSNRGIKPQHF. CDR3 DNA sequence: TGTGCCAGCAGCAACCGAGGTATTAAGCCCCAGCATTTT. V is TRBV21-1 and J is TRBJ1-5. TRBV21-1 is flagged as a pseudogene. The CDR3 has 13 amino acids.

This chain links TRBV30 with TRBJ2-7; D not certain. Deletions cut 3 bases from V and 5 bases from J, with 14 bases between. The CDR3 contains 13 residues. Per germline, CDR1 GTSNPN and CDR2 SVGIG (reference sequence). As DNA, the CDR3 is TGTGCCTGGAGGGGTTGGGTTGCGGACGAGCAGTACTTC. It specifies CAWRGWVADEQYF.

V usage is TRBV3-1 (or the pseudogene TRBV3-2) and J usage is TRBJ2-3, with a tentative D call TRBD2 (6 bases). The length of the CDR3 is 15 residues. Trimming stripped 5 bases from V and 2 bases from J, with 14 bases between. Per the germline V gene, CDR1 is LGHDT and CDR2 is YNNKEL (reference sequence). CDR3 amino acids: CASSFGDSATDTQYF. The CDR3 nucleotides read TGTGCCAGCAGCTTCGGGGACTCTGCCACAGATACGCAGTATTTT.

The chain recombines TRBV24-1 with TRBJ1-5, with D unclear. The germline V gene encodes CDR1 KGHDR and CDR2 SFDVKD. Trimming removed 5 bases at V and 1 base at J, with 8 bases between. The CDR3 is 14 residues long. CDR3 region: CATSGSGSNQPQHF. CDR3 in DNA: TGTGCCACCAGTGGCTCCGGGAGCAATCAGCCCCAGCATTTT.